This T cell receptor (beta chain) was sequenced for a study of blood T cells in healthy people across ages. Study in general: Using template switching, researchers captured about one barcoded beta molecule for each two T cells. Overall study findings and caveats: The study found more naive CD4+ cells and higher diversity in long-lived than aged donors. Considered underestimates were the diversity estimates obtained from one million T cells.

Remarks on this clonotype: Its antigen is not identified.

A J-beta primer mix and a sample-barcoded 5' primer were used in a second PCR of roughly 6 to 11 cycles. The study obtained at least 3 million CDR3-containing paired-end reads from every sample. TCRdb ran MiXCR on the 5' RACE reads and lists one entry per CDR3 protein. The sample shows some 1.4 million distinct CDR3 sequences, 42% of them seen only once. Trimming cost V 2 bases and J 0 bases; bases outside gene matches: 4. The CDR3 sequence is 16 residues long. CDR1 and CDR2 from the germline V gene are MNHEY and SVGEGT. Sequenced: blood. This clonotype was obtained from a woman younger than 35 in good health. This rearrangement joins TRBV6-2 or TRBV6-3 to TRBJ2-1; 7 nucleotides align to TRBD2. CDR3 DNA sequence: TGTGCCAGCAGTTACGTCCGGGAGGACTCCTACAATGAGCAGTTCTTC. Translated: CASSYVREDSYNEQFF.